These T cell receptor beta chains were read from a single sample in a study of post-analysis software for immune sequencing data. TCRdb reprocessed the PCR reads via MiXCR and lists one record per CDR3 protein. The sample consists of roughly 730,000 distinct CDR3 sequences, roughly 27% of them appearing once. Sequencing was carried out using blood. The receptors here all came from a girl aged 5-17 years with multiple sclerosis. Both conserved end residues are part of each CDR3. The D gene is left open where the match is weak. Only part of the rows carry a size: once, few, many, or a class if the clone is expanded.

cdr3_aa | cdr3_nt | v_call | clone_size | d_call | j_call
CASSPWTGYSSYEQYF | TGTGCCAGCAGCCCTTGGACAGGGTACAGCTCCTACGAGCAGTACTTC | TRBV7-9 | few | TRBD1 | TRBJ2-7
CASSEGAGETQFF | TGTGCCAGCAGTGAAGGGGCTGGCGAGACCCAGTTCTTC | TRBV6-1 | once | - | TRBJ2-1
CSAKGGRSEQFF | TGCAGTGCTAAGGGGGGCCGTAGTGAGCAGTTCTTC | TRBV20-1 | - | - | TRBJ2-1
CATSRDAVGYYGYTF | TGTGCCACCAGCAGAGATGCGGTGGGATACTATGGCTACACCTTC | TRBV15 | - | - | TRBJ1-2
CASSFQGAGTGELFF | TGTGCCAGCAGTTTCCAGGGGGCAGGTACCGGGGAGCTGTTTTTT | TRBV12-3/TRBV12-4 | - | TRBD1 | TRBJ2-2
CASSIYPGDNTEAFF | TGTGCCAGCAGCATTTACCCCGGGGATAACACTGAAGCTTTCTTT | TRBV7-2 | - | - | TRBJ1-1
CASSLPAENQPQHF | TGTGCCAGCAGCTTACCAGCGGAGAATCAGCCCCAGCATTTT | TRBV7-9 | - | - | TRBJ1-5
CASSSPGAQYF | TGTGCCAGCAGCTCCCCGGGCGCCCAGTACTTC | TRBV5-6 | - | - | TRBJ2-7
CASSQDLVSGVTQYF | TGTGCCAGCAGCCAAGATCTTGTTAGCGGGGTTACGCAGTATTTT | TRBV3-1 | - | TRBD2 | TRBJ2-3
CACHCVGGYNEQFF | TGTGCCTGCCACTGCGTGGGAGGGTACAATGAGCAGTTCTTC | TRBV6-1 | once | TRBD2 | TRBJ2-1
CSARGPLGLAGDLIPNEQFF | TGCAGTGCTAGGGGCCCGTTGGGACTAGCGGGAGATCTCATCCCCAATGAGCAGTTCTTC | TRBV20-1 | few | TRBD2 | TRBJ2-1
CASSNSYAPYEQYF | TGTGCCAGCAGCAACTCGTATGCGCCCTACGAGCAGTACTTC | TRBV28 | few | - | TRBJ2-7
CASSVAGGRYNEQFF | TGTGCCAGCAGTGTAGCGGGGGGCCGGTACAATGAGCAGTTCTTC | TRBV25-1 | few | TRBD2 | TRBJ2-1
CASNYRGRHEQYF | TGTGCCAGCAATTACAGGGGGAGACACGAGCAGTACTTC | TRBV2 | - | TRBD1 | TRBJ2-7